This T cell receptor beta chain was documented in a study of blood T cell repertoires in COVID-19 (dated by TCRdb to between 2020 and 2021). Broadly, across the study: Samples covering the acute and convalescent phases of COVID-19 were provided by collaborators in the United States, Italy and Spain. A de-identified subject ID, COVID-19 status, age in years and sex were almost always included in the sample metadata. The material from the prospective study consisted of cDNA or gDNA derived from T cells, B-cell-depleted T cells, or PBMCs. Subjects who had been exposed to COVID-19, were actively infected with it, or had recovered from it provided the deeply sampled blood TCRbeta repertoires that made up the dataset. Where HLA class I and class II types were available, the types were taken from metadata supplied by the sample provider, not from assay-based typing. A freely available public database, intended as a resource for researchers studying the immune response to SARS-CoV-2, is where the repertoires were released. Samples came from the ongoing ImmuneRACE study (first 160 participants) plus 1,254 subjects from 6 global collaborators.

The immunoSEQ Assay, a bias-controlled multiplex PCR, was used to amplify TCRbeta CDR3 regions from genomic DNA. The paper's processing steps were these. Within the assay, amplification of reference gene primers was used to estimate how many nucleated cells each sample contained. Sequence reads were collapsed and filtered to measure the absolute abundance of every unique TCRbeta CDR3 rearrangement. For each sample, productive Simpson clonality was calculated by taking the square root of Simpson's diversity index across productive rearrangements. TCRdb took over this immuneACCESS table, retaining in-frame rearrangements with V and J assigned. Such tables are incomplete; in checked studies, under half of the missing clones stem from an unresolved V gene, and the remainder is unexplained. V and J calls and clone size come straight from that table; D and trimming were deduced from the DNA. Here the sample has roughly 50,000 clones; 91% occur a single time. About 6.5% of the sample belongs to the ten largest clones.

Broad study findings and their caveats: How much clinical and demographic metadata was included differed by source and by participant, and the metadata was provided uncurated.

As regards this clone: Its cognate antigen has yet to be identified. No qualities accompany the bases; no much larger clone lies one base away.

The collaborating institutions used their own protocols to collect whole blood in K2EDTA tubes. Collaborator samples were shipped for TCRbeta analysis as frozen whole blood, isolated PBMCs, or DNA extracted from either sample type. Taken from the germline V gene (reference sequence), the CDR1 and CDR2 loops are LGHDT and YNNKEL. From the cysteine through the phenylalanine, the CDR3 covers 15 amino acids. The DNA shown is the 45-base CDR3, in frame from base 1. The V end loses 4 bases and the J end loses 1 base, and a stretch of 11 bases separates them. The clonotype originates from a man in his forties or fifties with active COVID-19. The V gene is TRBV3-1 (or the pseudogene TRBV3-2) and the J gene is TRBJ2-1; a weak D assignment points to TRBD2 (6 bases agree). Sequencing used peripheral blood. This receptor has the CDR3 CASSPSSESYNEQFF. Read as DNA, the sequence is TGTGCCAGCAGCCCGTCTAGCGAGTCCTACAATGAGCAGTTCTTC.